This passage covers 30 T cell receptor beta chains from one sample sequenced in a study of blood T cell repertoires in COVID-19. The data were produced by immunoSEQ multiplex PCR, yet TCRdb's version contains in-frame clones alone and is incomplete. This sample has approximately 130,000 clones, with more than 70% found just once. Input material: peripheral blood. These receptors were collected from a human donor in a cohort sampled during active COVID-19.

CDR3 residues: CASSTDTGLDTQYF. The CDR3 DNA sequence: TGCGCCAGCAGCACGGACACCGGCCTGGATACGCAGTATTTT. The rearrangement uses TRBV5-1 and TRBJ2-3; a weak D match, TRBD1 (5 bases). This CDR3 contains 14 residues. Looked up from germline, CDR1 is SGHRS and CDR2 is YFSETQ. V lost 4 bases and J lost 6, with 15 bases in between.

V usage is TRBV13 and J usage is TRBJ2-3, with D perhaps TRBD1 (5 bases). There are 12 residues in the CDR3. Germline V gives CDR1 PRHDT, CDR2 FYEKMQ (reference sequence). V was trimmed by 4 bases and J by 9 bases, leaving 11 bases between them. The CDR3 DNA reads TGTGCCAGCAGCTCCAGGGCTGAAACGCAGTATTTT. Translation gives CASSSRAETQYF. Supplemented by reference TRBV13 and TRBJ2-3, the full variable domain reads AAGVIQSPRHLIKEKRETATLKCYPIPRHDTVYWYQQGPGQDPQFLISFYEKMQSDKGSIPDRFSAQQFSDYHSELNMSSLELGDSALYFCASSSRAETQYFGPGTRLTVL.

The chain uses TRBV1 and TRBJ2-5; no DNA check was done on the table's D call, TRBD2. TRBV1 is designated a pseudogene. The CDR3 contains 15 residues. The CDR3 nucleotides read TGCACCAGCAGCCAAGATCTGGGAGAAAAAGAGACCCAGTACTTC. It yields the protein CTSSQDLGEKETQYF.

The chain combines TRBV19 with TRBJ2-7; D possibly corresponds to TRBD2 (7 bases). The germline gives CDR1 LNHDA, CDR2 SQIVND (reference sequence). Trimming cost V 4 bases and J 3 bases, with 13 bases left between them. This CDR3 comprises 14 residues. CDR3 nucleotides: TGTGCCAGTAGTAAGGGGGGGGTTAACTACGAGCAGTACTTC. Amino acid sequence: CASSKGGVNYEQYF.

The gene calls are TRBV5-5 and TRBJ2-7; 8 nucleotides agree with TRBD2. CDR3 length: 20 residues. Germline-derived CDR1 and CDR2 are SGHKS and YYEKEE (reference sequence). V lost 3 bases, J lost 7 bases, and 27 bases stayed unmatched. This chain's CDR3 is CASSSNVGRDGKWLAGEQYF. CDR3 DNA: TGTGCCAGCAGCTCGAACGTAGGCCGGGACGGAAAGTGGTTAGCGGGGGAGCAGTACTTC.

The J gene is TRBJ2-3, the V gene TRBV3-1 (or the pseudogene TRBV3-2), with D unresolved. CDR1 and CDR2 (germline): LGHDT, YNNKEL (reference sequence). This CDR3 comprises 15 residues. V dropped 4 bases and J dropped 0 bases, with 11 bases sitting between them. The CDR3 protein is CASSLGDSSTDTQYF. CDR3 bases: TGTGCCAGCAGCCTAGGTGACTCCAGCACAGATACGCAGTATTTT.

The chain joins TRBV6-5 to TRBJ2-1; D is unclear. Germline V CDR1 and CDR2: MNHEY, SVGAGI. The CDR3 covers 13 residues. V was shortened by 8 bases and J by 0 bases, with 8 bases between the two germline ends. DNA of the CDR3: TGTGCCAGCCGCCTCAGCTCCTACAATGAGCAGTTCTTC. It is translated as CASRLSSYNEQFF.

This sequence joins TRBV2 and TRBJ2-3; TRBD2 aligns across 9 bases. The germline V gene encodes CDR1 SNHLY and CDR2 FYNNEI. This CDR3 spans 17 amino acids. J was trimmed by 2 bases and V by 4 bases; bases with no gene match: 10. This CDR3 is CASSGRSGRPHTDTQYF. CDR3 DNA: TGTGCCAGCAGTGGGAGGAGCGGGAGGCCTCACACAGATACGCAGTATTTT.

This rearrangement joins TRBV7-9 to TRBJ2-3; 10 bases align to TRBD2. There are 16 residues in the CDR3. V gave up 5 bases and J gave up 3 bases; unmatched junction bases: 8. The germline gives CDR1 SEHNR, CDR2 FQNEAQ (reference sequence). The CDR3 reads CASSSRSGGGTDTQYF. The DNA of the CDR3 is TGTGCCAGCAGCAGCCGGAGCGGGGGGGGTACAGATACGCAGTATTTT.

The chain is built from TRBV5-1 and TRBJ2-7, with a weak D call TRBD1 (5 bases). The CDR3 spans 12 residues. Germline CDR1 SGHRS, CDR2 YFSETQ. Trimming removed 2 bases at V and 6 bases at J, with 9 bases between. CDR3 in amino acids: CASSFRTSEQYF. In DNA, the CDR3 is TGCGCCAGCAGCTTTCGGACATCCGAGCAGTACTTC.

This rearrangement joins TRBV5-4 to TRBJ1-4; unclear D gene. Germline CDR1 reads SGHNT; CDR2 reads YYREEE (reference sequence). Trimming shortened V by 0 bases and J by 8 bases, and 11 bases separated the two germline ends. The CDR3 sequence is 14 residues long. The CDR3: CASSLGGFGEKLFF. CDR3 DNA sequence: TGTGCCAGCAGCTTGGGAGGGTTTGGGGAAAAACTGTTTTTT.

The CDR3 spells CAWSWGTGGHYGYTF. CDR3 sequence (DNA): TGTGCCTGGAGTTGGGGGACAGGGGGCCACTATGGCTACACCTTC. The chain links TRBV30 to TRBJ1-2; 12 bases fit TRBD1. This CDR3 comprises 15 residues. The ends lost 2 bases at V and 3 bases at J; junction bases unmatched: 4. Germline-derived CDR1 and CDR2 are GTSNPN and SVGIG (reference sequence). Combining the CDR3 with reference TRBV30 and TRBJ1-2 gives the whole variable domain SQTIHQWPATLVQPVGSPLSLECTVEGTSNPNLYWYRQAAGRGLQLLFYSVGIGQISSEVPQNLSASRPQDRQFILSSKKLLLSDSGFYLCAWSWGTGGHYGYTFGSGTRLTVV.

The chain couples TRBV27 to TRBJ1-1; 10 bases are shared with TRBD1. Germline trimming cut 6 bases from V and 3 bases from J; bases unmatched to any gene: 10. The CDR3 loop spans 16 amino acids. CDR1 and CDR2 (germline): MNHEY, SMNVEV (reference sequence). In nucleotides, the CDR3 is TGTGCCAGCAGGTTCGGGGACAGGGGTTTCGACACTGAAGCTTTCTTT. Its translation is CASRFGDRGFDTEAFF.

V gene TRBV5-5 combines with J gene TRBJ2-3, with a weak D call TRBD1 (6 bases). The CDR3 sequence is 17 residues long. V lost 0 bases and J 3 bases, leaving 17 bases between the germline ends. Germline assignment: CDR1 SGHKS and CDR2 YYEKEE (reference sequence). Here the CDR3 DNA reads TGTGCCAGCAGCTTGGTTGCCAGGGGCGTGTTTACAGATACGCAGTATTTT. Its protein is CASSLVARGVFTDTQYF. Full variable domain (outside the CDR3, taken from reference TRBV5-5 and TRBJ2-3): DAGVTQSPTHLIKTRGQQVTLRCSPISGHKSVSWYQQVLGQGPQFIFQYYEKEERGRGNFPDRFSARQFPNYSSELNVNALLLGDSALYLCASSLVARGVFTDTQYFGPGTRLTVL.

The chain recombines TRBV5-6 with TRBJ2-7, with 8 bases matching TRBD2. The length of the CDR3 is 15 residues. V shed 1 base, J shed 6 bases, and the junction held 9 bases outside the gene matches. Germline V CDR1 and CDR2: SGHDT, YYEEEE. CDR3 sequence: CASSLLTSELGEQYF. The DNA for the CDR3 is TGTGCCAGCAGCTTGTTGACTAGCGAGTTAGGCGAGCAGTACTTC.

The rearrangement joins TRBV19 to TRBJ1-2; 8 bases match TRBD1. In germline, CDR1 is LNHDA, CDR2 SQIVND (reference sequence). CDR3 size: 15 residues. V was pared by 5 bases and J by 4 bases, with 9 bases of the junction left unmatched. The DNA for the CDR3 is TGTGCCAGTAGTCCCGGACAGGGCATAACCTATGGCTACACCTTC. Protein product: CASSPGQGITYGYTF.

Here the CDR3 DNA reads TGCGCCAGCAGCCCCTCTCTTACCTACGAGCAGTACTTC. As protein: CASSPSLTYEQYF. The chain couples TRBV5-1 to TRBJ2-7, with D unresolved. Germline loops: CDR1 SGHRS, CDR2 YFSETQ. CDR3 length equals 13 residues. V was pared by 4 bases and J by 2 bases, with 10 bases between.

V gene TRBV11-2 combines with J gene TRBJ1-3; TRBD1 aligns across 11 bases. CDR3 length: 15 amino acids. Germline loops: CDR1 SGHAT, CDR2 FQNNGV. V lost 5 bases, J lost 2 bases, and 2 bases stayed unmatched. Here the CDR3 DNA reads TGTGCCAGCAGCCCGGACAGGGGGCCTGGAAACACCATATATTTT. Protein: CASSPDRGPGNTIYF.

The J gene is TRBJ2-5, the V gene TRBV5-1; weak D call: TRBD2 (5 bases). V was shortened by 4 bases and J by 3 bases, with 13 bases between the two germline ends. Germline CDR1 is SGHRS and CDR2 is YFSETQ. CDR3 size: 14 residues. CDR3 sequence reads: CASSPSLGKETQYF. Here the CDR3 DNA reads TGCGCCAGCAGCCCGTCACTAGGGAAAGAGACCCAGTACTTC.

The chain combines TRBV30 with TRBJ1-5; possibly TRBD1 for D (5 bases). CDR1 and CDR2 (germline): GTSNPN, SVGIG (reference sequence). The CDR3 loop spans 16 amino acids. With 0 bases removed from V and 6 bases from J, the gap between germline ends came to 18 bases. The CDR3 protein is CAWSVPPRGGCQPQHF. CDR3 nucleotides: TGTGCCTGGAGTGTACCCCCTCGGGGGGGTTGTCAGCCCCAGCATTTT.

The chain has TRBV5-1 and TRBJ2-1, with 8 bases fitting TRBD2. The CDR3 length is 15 residues. V trimming: 3 bases; J trimming: 6 bases; junction bases outside the gene matches: 8. Germline V CDR1 and CDR2: SGHRS, YFSETQ. Written as DNA, the CDR3 is TGCGCCAGCAGCTCAACCGGGACTAGAGCCAATGAGCAGTTCTTC. This encodes CASSSTGTRANEQFF.

The chain uses TRBV7-8 and TRBJ2-5, with a possible D match to TRBD1 (6 bases). The CDR3 length is 13 residues. Trimming pared 5 bases from V and 5 bases from J, leaving 12 bases between. CDR1 is SGHVS, CDR2 FQNEAQ, per germline. The CDR3 here is CASSTGSQETQYF. CDR3 nucleotide sequence: TGTGCCAGCAGCACAGGGTCCCAGGAGACCCAGTACTTC.

V is TRBV6-4 and J is TRBJ2-2, with a tentative D call TRBD2 (6 bases). The CDR3 runs to 14 residues. V dropped 0 bases and J dropped 4 bases, with 6 bases sitting between them. Germline assignment: CDR1 MRHNA and CDR2 SNTAGT. The CDR3 coding sequence is TGTGCCAGCAGTGACTCGGGGGGCACCGGGGAGCTGTTTTTT. This encodes CASSDSGGTGELFF.

The chain recombines TRBV15 with TRBJ2-1; tentatively, D is TRBD1 (7 bases). The V gene's germline CDR1 is LNHNV and CDR2 YYDKDF (reference sequence). The CDR3 sequence is 17 residues long. Trimming removed 0 bases at V and 0 bases at J, with 12 bases between. CDR3: CATSRDLRDSSYNEQFF. The CDR3 DNA sequence: TGTGCCACCAGCAGAGATCTGCGGGACAGCTCCTACAATGAGCAGTTCTTC.

The J gene is TRBJ2-7, the V gene TRBV3-1 (or the pseudogene TRBV3-2), with 8 bases aligning to TRBD2. V lost 1 base to trimming and J lost 0 bases; unmatched junction nucleotides: 8. The CDR3 spans 17 residues. Germline V gene lookup returns CDR1 LGHDT and CDR2 YNNKEL (reference sequence). In DNA, the CDR3 is TGTGCCAGCAGCCAAGTCTCTAGCGGGCCCCTCTCCTACGAGCAGTACTTC. Translation gives CASSQVSSGPLSYEQYF.

J is TRBJ2-1 and V is TRBV9; D is uncertain. Germline CDR1 SGDLS, CDR2 YYNGEE. V was pared by 7 bases and J by 5 bases, with 7 bases between. This CDR3 contains 11 residues. As DNA, the CDR3 is TGTGCCAGCGAGATAGACAATGAGCAGTTCTTC. Translation: CASEIDNEQFF.

The CDR3 DNA is TGTGCCAGCGGATCAGGGACTAGCTTGAATGAGCAGTTCTTC. Protein product: CASGSGTSLNEQFF. The chain combines TRBV28 with TRBJ2-1, with 9 positions matching TRBD2. V lost 8 bases and J lost 7; bases outside the gene matches: 9. Germline loops: CDR1 MDHEN, CDR2 SYDVKM. The CDR3 extends over 14 amino acids. Drawing the rest from reference TRBV28 and TRBJ2-1, the complete variable domain is DVKVTQSSRYLVKRTGEKVFLECVQDMDHENMFWYRQDPGLGLRLIYFSYDVKMKEKGDIPEGYSVSREKKERFSLILESASTNQTSMYLCASGSGTSLNEQFFGPGTRLTVL.

The J gene is TRBJ2-7, the V gene TRBV7-2, with 9 bases lining up with TRBD1. This CDR3 has 16 amino acids. Germline V CDR1 and CDR2: SGHTA, FQGNSA. V trimming: 5 bases; J trimming: 4 bases; junction bases outside the gene matches: 12. Here the CDR3 reads CASSGGGQGAIYEQYF. CDR3 coding DNA: TGTGCCAGCAGCGGGGGGGGACAGGGTGCGATTTACGAGCAGTACTTC.

This clone has a single count. The V gene is TRBV19, the J gene TRBJ1-5, with D perhaps TRBD1 (5 bases). In germline, CDR1 is LNHDA, CDR2 SQIVND (reference sequence). Trimming cost V 8 bases and J 6 bases, with 17 bases left between them. This CDR3 region has 14 residues. CDR3 loop: CASSSSGGSQPQHF. As DNA, the CDR3 is TGTGCCAGTTCTTCAAGCGGGGGAAGTCAGCCCCAGCATTTT.

This rearrangement joins TRBV2 to TRBJ2-6; 9 positions match TRBD1. Germline values: CDR1 SNHLY, CDR2 FYNNEI. V shed 4 bases and J 0 bases; nucleotides not matched to a gene: 13. The CDR3 totals 20 residues. Here the CDR3 reads CASSGDRVLLFGSGANVLTF. CDR3 nucleotides: TGTGCCAGCAGTGGGGACAGGGTATTATTGTTTGGCTCTGGGGCCAACGTCCTGACTTTC.